This T cell receptor (beta chain) appears in the sequencing data of a study of blood T cells in healthy people across ages. The use of a sample-barcoded 5' primer and a J-beta primer mix characterized a second PCR of 7 to 11 cycles. From the 5' RACE reads, TCRdb called clonotypes with MiXCR, one entry per CDR3 protein. The sample comprises 850,000 to 1,000,000 distinct CDR3 sequences, around 48% of which are singletons, and about an eighth rests with the top ten. This clonotype was picked up a small number of times. The CDR3 totals 15 residues. CDR1 and CDR2 from the germline V gene are MDHEN and SYDVKM. The ends lost 6 bases at V and 9 bases at J; junction bases unmatched: 13.

The origin of this receptor is a man between 25 and 39 years old in good health. The sequenced material came from blood. The rearrangement uses TRBV28 and TRBJ2-1; 8 positions match TRBD2. For the CDR3, the DNA is TGTGCCAGCAGCCTAATCCGGGGGGGGGGAGGTGAGCAGTTCTTC. This sequence encodes CASSLIRGGGGEQFF.